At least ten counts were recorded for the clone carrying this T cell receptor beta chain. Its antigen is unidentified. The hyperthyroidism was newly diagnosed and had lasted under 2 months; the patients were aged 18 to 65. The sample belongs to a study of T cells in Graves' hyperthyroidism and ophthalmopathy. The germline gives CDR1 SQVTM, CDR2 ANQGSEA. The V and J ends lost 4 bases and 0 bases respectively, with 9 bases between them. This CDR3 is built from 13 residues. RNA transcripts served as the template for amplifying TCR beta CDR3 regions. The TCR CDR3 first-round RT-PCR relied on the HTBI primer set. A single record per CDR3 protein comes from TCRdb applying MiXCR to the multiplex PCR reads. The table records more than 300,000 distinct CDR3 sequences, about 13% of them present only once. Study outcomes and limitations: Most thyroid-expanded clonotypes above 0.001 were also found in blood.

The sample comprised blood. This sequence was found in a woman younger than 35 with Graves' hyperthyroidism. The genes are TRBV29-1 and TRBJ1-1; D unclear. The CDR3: CSVVRRLNTEAFF. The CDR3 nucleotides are TGCAGCGTTGTCAGGCGGCTGAACACTGAAGCTTTCTTT. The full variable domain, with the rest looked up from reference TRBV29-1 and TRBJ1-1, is SAVISQKPSRDICQRGTSLTIQCQVDSQVTMMFWYRQQPGQSLTLIATANQGSEATYESGFVIDKFPISRPNLTFSTLTVSNMSPEDSSIYLCSVVRRLNTEAFFGQGTRLTVV.